The 3 T cell receptor beta chains below come from one sample, sequenced in a study of lymphopenia after photon versus proton radiotherapy. Libraries were prepared by immunoSEQ multiplex PCR; TCRdb keeps only in-frame clonotypes and omits some of them. Among over 55,000 clones listed, 80% to 90% were seen once. The sample in question was peripheral blood, obtained from a patient treated with proton-based radiotherapy. These TCRs come from a man aged 80 or over with esophageal cancer.

This chain joins TRBV2 and TRBJ2-7; D is unclear. Germline-derived CDR1 and CDR2 are SNHLY and FYNNEI. This CDR3 has 11 residues. Trimming removed 2 bases at V and 3 bases at J, with 2 bases between. This CDR3 reads CASSEIYEQYF. CDR3 nucleotide sequence: TGTGCCAGCAGTGAAATCTACGAGCAGTACTTC.

The chain's CDR3 is CASGDAKGDVYNEQFF. CDR3 in DNA: TGTGCCAGCGGGGATGCGAAAGGCGACGTGTACAATGAGCAGTTCTTC. The chain combines TRBV2 with TRBJ2-1; D remains unclear. Germline V lookup: CDR1 SNHLY, CDR2 FYNNEI. Deletions cut 8 bases from V and 4 bases from J, with 21 bases between. CDR3 size: 16 residues. Combining the CDR3 with reference TRBV2 and TRBJ2-1 gives the whole variable domain EPEVTQTPSHQVTQMGQEVILRCVPISNHLYFYWYRQILGQKVEFLVSFYNNEISEKSEIFDDQFSVERPDGSNFTLKIRSTKLEDSAMYFCASGDAKGDVYNEQFFGPGTRLTVL.

The chain carries TRBV7-3 and TRBJ1-1, with TRBD1 identical over 7 bases. The CDR3 consists of 14 residues. Looked up from germline, CDR1 is SGHTA and CDR2 is FQGTGA. Trimming cost V 5 bases and J 8 bases; bases outside gene matches: 11. DNA of the CDR3: TGTGCCAGCAGCATCCAAGGACAGGACCCCGAAGCTTTCTTT. Protein sequence: CASSIQGQDPEAFF.